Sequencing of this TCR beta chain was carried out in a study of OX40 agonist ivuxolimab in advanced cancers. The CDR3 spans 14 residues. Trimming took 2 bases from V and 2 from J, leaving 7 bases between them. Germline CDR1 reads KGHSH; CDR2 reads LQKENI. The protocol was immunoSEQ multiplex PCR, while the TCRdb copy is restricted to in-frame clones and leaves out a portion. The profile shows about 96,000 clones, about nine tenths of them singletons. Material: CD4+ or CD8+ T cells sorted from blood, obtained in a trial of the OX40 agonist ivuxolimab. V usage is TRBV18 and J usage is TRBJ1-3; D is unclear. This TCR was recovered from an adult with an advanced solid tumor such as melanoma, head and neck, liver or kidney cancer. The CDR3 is CASSPLGTGNTIYF. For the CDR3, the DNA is TGTGCCAGCTCACCATTAGGTACTGGAAACACCATATATTTT.